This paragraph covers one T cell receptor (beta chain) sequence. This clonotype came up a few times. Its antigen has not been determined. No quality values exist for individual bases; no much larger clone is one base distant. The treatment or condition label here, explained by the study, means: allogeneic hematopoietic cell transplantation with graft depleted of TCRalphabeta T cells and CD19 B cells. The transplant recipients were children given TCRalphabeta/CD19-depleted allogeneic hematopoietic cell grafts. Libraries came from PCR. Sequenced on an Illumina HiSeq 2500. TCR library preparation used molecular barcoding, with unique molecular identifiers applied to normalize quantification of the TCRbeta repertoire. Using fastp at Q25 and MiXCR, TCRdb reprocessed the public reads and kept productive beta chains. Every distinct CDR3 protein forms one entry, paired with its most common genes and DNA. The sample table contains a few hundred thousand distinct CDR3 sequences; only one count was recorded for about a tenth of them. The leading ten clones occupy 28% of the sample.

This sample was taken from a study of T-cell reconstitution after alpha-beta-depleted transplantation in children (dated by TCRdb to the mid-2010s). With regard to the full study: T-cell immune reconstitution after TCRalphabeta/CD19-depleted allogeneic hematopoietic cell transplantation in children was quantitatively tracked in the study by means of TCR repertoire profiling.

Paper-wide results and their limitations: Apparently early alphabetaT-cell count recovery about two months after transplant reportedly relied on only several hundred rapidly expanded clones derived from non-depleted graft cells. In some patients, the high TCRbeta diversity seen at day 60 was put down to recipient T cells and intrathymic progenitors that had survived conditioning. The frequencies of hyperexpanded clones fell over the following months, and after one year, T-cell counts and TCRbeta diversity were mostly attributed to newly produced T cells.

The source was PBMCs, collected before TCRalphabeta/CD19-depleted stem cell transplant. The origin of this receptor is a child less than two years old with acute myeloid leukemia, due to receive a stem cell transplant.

The sequenced DNA is TGTGCCAGCAGCTTAAGTTTAGCGGGGGGGGACAATGAGCAGTTCTTC. Its amino acids are CASSLSLAGGDNEQFF. Here the chain combines TRBV7-3 and TRBJ2-1, with 11 central nucleotides matching TRBD2. V is cut back by 1 base and J by 5 bases, with 4 bases in the junction unmatched. The germline V gene supplies CDR1 SGHTA and CDR2 FQGTGA. Including cysteine and phenylalanine, the CDR3 has 16 amino acids. The CDR3 DNA has 48 bases and is translated from base 1.